A single sample is the source of the 31 T cell receptor beta chains below, sequenced in a study of tissue T cells after allogeneic stem cell transplantation. Indicated time point: mouse harvest day 7 after allogeneic transplant. Each mouse received 10^7 T-cell-depleted marrow cells plus 10^6 splenic CD5+ T cells by tail vein. The protocol was immunoSEQ multiplex PCR, while the TCRdb copy is restricted to in-frame clones and leaves out a portion. Here the sample spans some 10,000 clones, roughly two fifths being singletons. Sequencing was carried out using skin. These receptors all stem from a female BALB/c mouse given C57BL/6 T cells with graft-versus-host disease after an allogeneic hematopoietic cell transplant.

About this clone: The gene names here belong to mouse. The CDR3 goes on 1 residue after the read ends, and that part is filled in from the germline J gene. The J gene is TRBJ1-4, the V gene TRBV5, with TRBD1 matching 10 bases. Germline V gives CDR1 LGHNA, CDR2 YNLKQL (reference sequence). The length of the CDR3 is 15 residues. V was pared by 1 base and J by 7 bases, with 3 bases of the junction left unmatched. CDR3 in amino acids: CASSQGRDRGERLFF. The CDR3 DNA, read in part, is TGTGCCAGCAGCCAAGGGAGGGACAGGGGCGAAAGATTATTT.

In the case of this clone: Gene names refer to mouse genes. The read stops 1 residue short of the end of the CDR3; the missing end is completed from the germline J gene. This chain links TRBV16 with TRBJ2-5; 7 bases line up with TRBD2. Germline V CDR1 and CDR2: SGHSA, FRNQAP. V was pared by 0 bases and J by 6 bases, with 0 bases of the junction left unmatched. The CDR3 has 13 residues. The CDR3 region is CASSLDWGDTQYF. CDR3 bases read: TGTGCAAGCAGCTTAGACTGGGGGGACACCCAGTAC.

In regard to this clone: Mouse gene names and germline throughout. The read is 1 residue too short to cover the CDR3 end, so that end is filled in from the germline J gene. V and J are TRBV13-3 and TRBJ2-3, with TRBD2 matching 10 bases. V shed 7 bases and J 1 base; nucleotides not matched to a gene: 6. Germline CDR1 is NNHDY and CDR2 is SYVADS. The CDR3 runs to 15 residues. The CDR3 protein is CASGGWGGGAETLYF. Partial CDR3 DNA: TGTGCCAGCGGGGGCTGGGGGGGCGGTGCAGAAACGCTGTAT.

This clone has only a few counts. Any gene name here is a mouse gene name. The read ends 1 residue shy of where the CDR3 ends; the end is completed using the germline J gene. This rearrangement joins TRBV13-2 to TRBJ2-2, with D maybe TRBD2 (7 bases). This CDR3 spans 14 amino acids. Germline loops: CDR1 NNHNN, CDR2 SYGAGS (reference sequence). Trimming pared 1 base from V and 7 bases from J, leaving 11 bases between. The CDR3 protein is CASGDRGAGGQLYF. The part of the CDR3 DNA that was read is TGTGCCAGCGGTGATCGGGGGGCAGGCGGGCAGCTCTAC.

Comment on this clone: The junction does not match germline at one end; this may be a read error. Gene names are mouse gene names. The read terminates 1 residue ahead of where the CDR3 ends, so the germline J gene completes it. The chain has TRBV13-3 and TRBJ1-5; possible D gene TRBD1, 5 bases. The CDR3 is 15 residues long. CDR1 NNHDY and CDR2 SYVADS come from the germline V gene. The CDR3 reads CASGDRGEDNQAPLF. Incomplete CDR3 DNA: TGTGCCAGCGGTGATAGAGGGGAGGACAACCAGGCTCCGCTT.

This clone was counted a few times. Each gene name is a mouse one. The read comes to an end 1 residue before the CDR3 does, leaving the germline J gene to fill in the end. V gene TRBV23 combines with J gene TRBJ2-1; no DNA check was done on the table's D call, TRBD2. The CDR3 totals 14 residues. The germline gives CDR1 KGHTA, CDR2 FQNQQP. This CDR3 reads CSSSQIGNYAEQFF. The part of the CDR3 DNA that was read is TGCTCCAGCAGTCAAATTGGTAACTATGCTGAGCAGTTC.

Details on this clone: The gene symbols are mouse symbols. With the read ending 1 residue before the CDR3 end, the germline J gene is used to fill in that end. The chain recombines TRBV26 with TRBJ1-6, with 9 nucleotides matching TRBD1. TRBJ1-6 is sorted into the ORF group, with uncertain function. CDR1 and CDR2 (germline): KGHPV, FQNQEV (reference sequence). The CDR3 runs 15 residues. J was trimmed by 8 bases and V by 4 bases; bases with no gene match: 6. The covered CDR3 bases are TGTGCCAGCAGTCCGACAGGGGGGCGGGATTCGCCCCTCTAC. It is translated as CASSPTGGRDSPLY. The whole CDR3 region reads CASSPTGGRDSPLYF.

This clone was counted a few times. Gene names denote mouse genes. The missing CDR3 end, 1 residue past where the read stops, is filled in from the germline J gene. The V call is TRBV12-1, the J call TRBJ2-4; D is unresolved. The CDR3 has 15 amino acids. Germline V gene data show CDR1 as SGHSN and CDR2 as HYEKVE. Trimming pared 0 bases from V and 0 bases from J, leaving 9 bases between. CDR3 bases read: TGTGCCAGCTCTCTCGCGGGGTCTAGTCAAAACACCTTGTAC. This gives the protein CASSLAGSSQNTLY. The CDR3 reads in full as CASSLAGSSQNTLYF.

With respect to this clone: Gene names denote mouse genes. The read terminates 1 residue ahead of where the CDR3 ends, so the germline J gene completes it. The chain combines TRBV15 with TRBJ2-2, with 9 bases lining up with TRBD1. This CDR3 has 15 residues. With 7 bases clipped from V and 0 bases from J, the junction kept 3 bases outside the gene matches. In germline, CDR1 is SGHND, CDR2 FRSKSL. Here the CDR3 reads CASTRQGANTGQLYF. The part of the CDR3 DNA that was read is TGTGCCAGCACCCGACAGGGGGCAAACACCGGGCAGCTCTAC. The whole variable domain, remainder taken from reference TRBV15 and TRBJ2-2, is DAGVTQTPRHEVAEKGQTIILKCEPVSGHNDLFWYRQTKIQGLELLSYFRSKSLMEDGGAFKDRFKAEMLNSSFSTLKIQPTEPKDSAVYLCASTRQGANTGQLYFGEGSKLTVL.

Concerning this clone: Each gene name is a mouse one. The read ends 1 residue before the CDR3 terminus; that terminus is restored from the germline J gene. The V gene is TRBV15, the J gene TRBJ1-1; 7 bases align to TRBD1. Germline lookup yields CDR1 SGHND and CDR2 FRSKSL. This CDR3 has 14 residues. V was pared by 3 bases and J by 1 base, with 2 bases of the junction left unmatched. The CDR3 loop is CASSFQGGNTEVFF. Partial CDR3 DNA: TGTGCCAGCAGTTTCCAGGGGGGGAACACAGAAGTCTTC.

This clone has a single count. Gene names denote mouse genes. The read ends 1 residue before the CDR3 terminus; that terminus is restored from the germline J gene. V and J are TRBV13-1 and TRBJ1-6, with TRBD1 identical over 8 bases. TRBJ1-6 is classed as an ORF, of uncertain function. The junction had 2 bases not matched to a gene; V was cut back by 2 bases and J by 7 bases. Germline CDR1 is NSHNY and CDR2 is SYGAGN. The CDR3 has 14 residues. This CDR3 reads CASSETGVNSPLYF. The sequenced CDR3 bases are TGTGCCAGCAGTGAGACAGGGGTGAATTCGCCCCTCTAC.

This clone showed up just a few times. Mouse gene names apply. Read coverage stops 1 residue before the CDR3 terminus; the germline J gene supplies the remainder. The chain is built from TRBV5 and TRBJ2-4, with a tentative D call TRBD1 (5 bases). This CDR3 has 13 amino acids. Looked up from germline, CDR1 is LGHNA and CDR2 is YNLKQL (reference sequence). V dropped 0 bases and J dropped 5 bases, with 6 bases sitting between them. The CDR3 protein is CASSQDDRNTLYF. The CDR3 bases that were read are TGTGCCAGCAGCCAAGATGACAGAAACACCTTGTAC.

Judged by abundance, this clone is medium-sized (0.01 to 0.1%). Gene labels here are mouse ones. The read terminates 1 residue ahead of where the CDR3 ends, so the germline J gene completes it. The chain has TRBV29 and TRBJ2-7; D is unresolved. V was clipped by 3 bases and J by 3 bases, with 3 bases between them. Germline CDR1 and CDR2: MSHET and SYDVDS. CDR3 size: 11 residues. The CDR3 DNA, read in part, is TGTGCTAGCAGTTTTGGCTATGAACAGTAC. It codes for CASSFGYEQY. The whole CDR3 sequence reads CASSFGYEQYF.

A remark on this clone: The genes and germline here are from mouse. The read terminates 1 residue ahead of where the CDR3 ends, so the germline J gene completes it. The chain links TRBV26 to TRBJ2-5; 9 bases are shared with TRBD1. The CDR3 extends over 14 amino acids. Germline V gives CDR1 KGHPV, CDR2 FQNQEV (reference sequence). V dropped 4 bases and J dropped 7; count of bases not matched to a gene: 6. The covered CDR3 bases are TGTGCCAGCAGTCGCGGGACAGGGCAGAACACCCAGTAC. Translated: CASSRGTGQNTQY. The CDR3, in full, reads CASSRGTGQNTQYF.

Concerning this clone: Mouse gene names apply. Read data end 1 residue before the CDR3 end; the end is taken from the germline J gene. This chain joins TRBV16 and TRBJ1-4; D gene uncertain. The V end was cut by 0 bases, the J end by 0 bases, with 2 bases between. The CDR3 is 14 residues long. In germline, CDR1 is SGHSA, CDR2 FRNQAP. CDR3 DNA (partial): TGTGCAAGCAGCTTAGAGGTTTCCAACGAAAGATTATTT. Amino acid sequence: CASSLEVSNERLF. The whole CDR3 region reads CASSLEVSNERLFF. Combining the CDR3 with reference TRBV16 and TRBJ1-4 gives the whole variable domain NAGVIQTPRHKVTGKGQEATLWCEPISGHSAVFWYRQTIVQGLEFLTYFRNQAPIDDSGMPKERFSAQMPNQSHSTLKIQSTQPQDSAVYLCASSLEVSNERLFFGHGTKLSVL.

A few counts support this clone. Any gene name here is a mouse gene name. Sequencing ends 1 residue short of the CDR3 end; the germline J gene provides the rest. V gene TRBV24 combines with J gene TRBJ1-2, with TRBD1 matching 8 bases. CDR1 and CDR2 from the germline V gene are KGHTA and FRNEEI. The CDR3 is made up of 14 amino acids. Unmatched junction bases numbered 2, after V lost 4 bases and J lost 1 base. CDR3 DNA, as far as it was read: TGTGCCAGCAGTCCCGGACAGGGAAACTCCGACTACACC. This sequence encodes CASSPGQGNSDYT. The whole CDR3 reads CASSPGQGNSDYTF.

A remark on this clone: Gene and germline names: mouse. The CDR3 end lies 1 residue beyond the end of the read and is filled in from the germline J gene. The genes are TRBV26 and TRBJ1-4; no clear D gene. CDR1 is KGHPV, CDR2 FQNQEV, per germline (reference sequence). The CDR3 extends over 13 amino acids. With 6 bases removed from V and 4 bases from J, the gap between germline ends came to 9 bases. The CDR3 loop is CASSWAVNERLFF. The covered CDR3 bases are TGTGCCAGCAGCTGGGCAGTCAACGAAAGATTATTT.

Relative to its sample, this clone is medium-sized. The gene names here belong to mouse. The sequence runs out 1 residue before the end of the CDR3; the remainder is reconstructed from the germline J gene. This chain connects TRBV14 to TRBJ2-3; 10 nucleotides align to TRBD2. The length of the CDR3 is 18 residues. V was clipped by 1 base and J by 0 bases; unmatched bases: 8. The V gene's germline CDR1 is SGHDT and CDR2 FRDEAV. Partial CDR3 DNA: TGTGCCAGCAGTTTCAGTCCGGGACTGGGGTCTAGTGCAGAAACGCTGTAT. Protein product: CASSFSPGLGSSAETLY. In full, the CDR3 is CASSFSPGLGSSAETLYF.

On this clone: These gene names are mouse names. This chain's CDR3 is CASSLASSYEQYF. The part of the CDR3 DNA that was read is TGTGCAAGCAGCCTCGCAAGCTCCTATGAACAGTAC. This chain connects TRBV16 to TRBJ2-7; D gene uncertain. The read comes to an end 1 residue before the CDR3 does, leaving the germline J gene to fill in the end. Germline V gives CDR1 SGHSA, CDR2 FRNQAP. Deletions cut 5 bases from V and 0 bases from J, with 8 bases between. The CDR3 runs to 13 residues.

To note about this clone: Gene names and germline match the mouse. The sequence runs out 1 residue before the end of the CDR3; the remainder is reconstructed from the germline J gene. The chain recombines TRBV15 with TRBJ1-1, with 10 bases lining up with TRBD1. The CDR3 contains 14 residues. Per the germline V gene, CDR1 is SGHND and CDR2 is FRSKSL. The trim removed 3 bases at V and 3 bases at J, leaving 1 base unmatched. CDR3 loop: CASSFGTGDTEVFF. The covered CDR3 bases are TGTGCCAGCAGTTTTGGGACAGGGGACACAGAAGTCTTC.

About this clone itself: Gene names are mouse gene names. The read ends 1 residue early relative to the CDR3; the germline J gene fills the gap. This chain joins TRBV26 and TRBJ1-5; D remains unclear. V shed 4 bases and J shed 1 base, with 5 bases lying between them. The V gene's germline CDR1 is KGHPV and CDR2 FQNQEV (reference sequence). CDR3 length equals 13 residues. Partial CDR3 DNA: TGTGCCAGCAGTCAGAAAAACAACCAGGCTCCGCTT. As protein: CASSQKNNQAPL. The whole CDR3 is CASSQKNNQAPLF. Looking up the rest from reference TRBV26 and TRBJ1-5 gives the full variable domain: NSKVIQTPRYLVKGQGQKAKMRCIPEKGHPVVFWYQQNKNNEFKFLINFQNQEVLQQIDMTEKRFSAECPSNSPCSLEIQSSEAGDSALYLCASSQKNNQAPLFGEGTRLSVL.

Concerning this clone itself: Gene and germline names: mouse. The CDR3 goes on 1 residue after the read ends, and that part is filled in from the germline J gene. The chain has TRBV5 and TRBJ2-2; TRBD2 aligns across 9 bases. Germline lookup yields CDR1 LGHNA and CDR2 YNLKQL (reference sequence). V trimming: 4 bases; J trimming: 1 base; junction bases outside the gene matches: 4. This CDR3 is built from 16 residues. The CDR3 bases that were read are TGTGCCAGCAGCCGGGCGGACTGGGGAAACACCGGGCAGCTCTAC. Its protein product is CASSRADWGNTGQLY. The whole CDR3 protein is CASSRADWGNTGQLYF.

This clone was recorded a few times. The gene symbols are mouse symbols. Sequencing ends 1 residue short of the CDR3 end; the germline J gene provides the rest. The chain joins TRBV5 to TRBJ1-4, with 7 bases identical to TRBD1. V dropped 0 bases and J dropped 6; count of bases not matched to a gene: 4. This CDR3 has 15 amino acids. Germline CDR1 is LGHNA and CDR2 is YNLKQL (reference sequence). CDR3 bases read: TGTGCCAGCAGCCAAGAACAGGGGAGGGACGAAAGATTATTT. Translation gives CASSQEQGRDERLF. The entire CDR3 is CASSQEQGRDERLFF.

As concerns this clone: Gene names are mouse gene names. The CDR3 goes on 1 residue after the read ends, and that part is filled in from the germline J gene. Other DNA sequences in this specimen translate into the identical CDR3. The V and J genes are TRBV15 and TRBJ2-7; a weak D match, TRBD1 (5 bases). CDR3 length: 12 residues. The V end lost 1 base, the J end lost 4 bases, and 5 bases lay between the germline ends. Per germline, CDR1 SGHND and CDR2 FRSKSL. This CDR3 reads CASSLGQYEQYF. CDR3 DNA (partial): TGTGCCAGCAGTTTAGGACAGTATGAACAGTAC. The full variable domain, in which reference TRBV15 and TRBJ2-7 provide the parts outside the CDR3, is DAGVTQTPRHEVAEKGQTIILKCEPVSGHNDLFWYRQTKIQGLELLSYFRSKSLMEDGGAFKDRFKAEMLNSSFSTLKIQPTEPKDSAVYLCASSLGQYEQYFGPGTRLTVL.

With regard to this clone: Gene names and germline match the mouse. The read halts 1 residue ahead of the CDR3 end, with the missing end drawn from the germline J gene. V usage is TRBV26 and J usage is TRBJ2-7, with 12 bases that match TRBD2. CDR1 is KGHPV, CDR2 FQNQEV, per germline (reference sequence). J lost 4 bases, V lost 4 bases, and 5 bases had no gene match. The CDR3 contains 15 residues. Here the CDR3 reads CASSPGLGGPYEQYF. The covered CDR3 bases are TGTGCCAGCAGTCCGGGACTGGGGGGCCCGTATGAACAGTAC.

This clone was seen a few times. Here the gene names and germline are mouse. From the germline J gene comes the end of the CDR3, since the read stops 1 residue before it. The chain joins TRBV5 to TRBJ1-2, with 11 bases fitting TRBD1. The CDR3 has 16 residues. CDR1 and CDR2 (germline): LGHNA, YNLKQL (reference sequence). V dropped 4 bases and J dropped 5; count of bases not matched to a gene: 9. CDR3 protein: CASSPRTGGARSDYTF. CDR3 DNA (partial): TGTGCCAGCAGCCCCCGGACAGGGGGCGCGAGGTCCGACTACACC.

This clone was seen only once. Mouse names are used for the genes. The read halts 1 residue ahead of the CDR3 end, with the missing end drawn from the germline J gene. The chain combines TRBV3 with TRBJ2-3; 8 bases line up with TRBD1. The ends lost 1 base at V and 0 bases at J; junction bases unmatched: 0. In germline, CDR1 is SNHLY, CDR2 FYNGKV (reference sequence). CDR3 length: 15 residues. The CDR3 here is CASSLGTGSAETLYF. The part of the CDR3 DNA that was read is TGTGCCAGCAGCTTAGGGACAGGGAGTGCAGAAACGCTGTAT.

In regard to this clone: The listed genes are named as in mouse. Coverage ceases 1 residue before the CDR3 finishes, and the germline J gene fills in the end. The chain uses TRBV3 and TRBJ1-6; a weak D match, TRBD1 (6 bases). TRBJ1-6 is recorded as an ORF, its role being uncertain. The CDR3 contains 13 residues. Deletions cut 5 bases from V and 7 bases from J, with 9 bases between. Per the germline V gene, CDR1 is SNHLY and CDR2 is FYNGKV (reference sequence). The CDR3 bases that were read are TGTGCCAGCAGCCTCGACAGGAATTCGCCCCTCTAC. Translation gives CASSLDRNSPLY. The whole CDR3 sequence reads CASSLDRNSPLYF.

By share of the sample, this clone is medium-sized. Each gene name is a mouse one. The CDR3 is CASSPTGGGYEQYF. CDR3 DNA (partial): TGTGCCAGCAGTCCAACTGGGGGGGGTTATGAACAGTAC. This chain uses TRBV19 with TRBJ2-7, with TRBD2 matching 10 bases. The read falls 1 residue short of the CDR3 end, and the missing part is taken from the germline J gene. V was clipped by 4 bases and J by 4 bases; unmatched bases: 5. Germline V CDR1 and CDR2: FNHDT, SITEND (reference sequence). The CDR3 spans 14 residues.

Of note for this clone: Mouse names are used for the genes. The read terminates 1 residue ahead of where the CDR3 ends, so the germline J gene completes it. The chain employs TRBV3 and TRBJ2-1; perhaps TRBD1 as D (6 bases). CDR3 length: 13 amino acids. Trimming took off 5 bases at V and 5 bases at J, with 10 bases between the two ends. Looked up from germline, CDR1 is SNHLY and CDR2 is FYNGKV (reference sequence). This CDR3 reads CASSPWDNAEQFF. CDR3 DNA (partial): TGTGCCAGCAGCCCCTGGGACAATGCTGAGCAGTTC.

As for this clone: The genes are named according to mouse. The DNA ends 1 residue before the CDR3 does, and the rest of the CDR3 is filled in from the germline J gene. The rearrangement links TRBV31 to TRBJ2-4; D is possibly TRBD1 (6 bases). The ends were cut back, 1 base at V and 3 bases at J, with 14 bases in the middle. Germline CDR1 reads GKSSPN; CDR2 reads SITVG. CDR3 length: 15 amino acids. The covered CDR3 bases are TGTGCCTGGAGTCCAACAGGGAAAGGACAAAACACCTTGTAC. It encodes CAWSPTGKGQNTLY. The whole CDR3 sequence reads CAWSPTGKGQNTLYF.